The clone carrying this T cell receptor beta chain was seen repeatedly, ten times or more. Antigen specificity is unknown. These data come from a study of response to subunit inactivated influenza vaccine. Study-wide results and caveats: Each seasonal influenza vaccination recruits few new T cells, the authors suggested.

The V and J ends lost 0 bases and 0 bases respectively, with 7 bases between them. This CDR3 has 15 residues. The germline V gene encodes CDR1 SGHDT and CDR2 YYEEEE. TCRdb reprocessed the RT-PCR reads with MiXCR, giving one entry per CDR3 protein. The sample holds about 700,000 distinct CDR3 sequences, 11% to 15% seen once. The specimen comprised PBMCs from blood, sampled 14 to 15 days before vaccination. The rearrangement uses TRBV5-6 and TRBJ1-5, with D maybe TRBD1 (6 bases). The sequence was obtained from a man in his forties or fifties who received an inactivated influenza vaccine. CDR3 loop: CASSLGGLSNQPQHF. CDR3 DNA sequence: TGTGCCAGCAGCTTGGGGGGGCTTAGCAATCAGCCCCAGCATTTT.